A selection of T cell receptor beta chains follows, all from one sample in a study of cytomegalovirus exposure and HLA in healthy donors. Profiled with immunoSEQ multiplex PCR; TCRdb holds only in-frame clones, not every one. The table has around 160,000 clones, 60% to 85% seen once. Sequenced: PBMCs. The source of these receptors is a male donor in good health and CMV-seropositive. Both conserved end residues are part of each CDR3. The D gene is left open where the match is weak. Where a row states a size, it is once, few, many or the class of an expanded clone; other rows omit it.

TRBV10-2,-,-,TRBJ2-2,TGCGCCAGCAGTGAGATCTCGAACACCGGGGAGCTGTTTTTT,CASSEISNTGELFF
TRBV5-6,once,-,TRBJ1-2,TGTGCCAGCAGCTTGCGCGGGGGGCTATGGGATGGCTACACCTTC,CASSLRGGLWDGYTF
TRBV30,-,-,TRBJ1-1,TGTGCCTGGAGTGTAGGCCTAAGGGGCACTGAAGCTTTCTTT,CAWSVGLRGTEAFF
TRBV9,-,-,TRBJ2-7,TGTGCCAGCAGCGTAGGGCGGGGAACGAACGAGCAGTACTTC,CASSVGRGTNEQYF
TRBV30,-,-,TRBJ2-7,TGTGCCTGGTCAGGGGCCAGAGACGAGCAGTACTTC,CAWSGARDEQYF
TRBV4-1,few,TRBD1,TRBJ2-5,TGCGCCAGCAGCCAAACCACAGGGGGAAAGACCCAGTACTTC,CASSQTTGGKTQYF
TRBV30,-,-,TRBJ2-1,TGTGCCTGGAGTGTATTTACGGATAGGGGCAATGAGCAGTTCTTC,CAWSVFTDRGNEQFF
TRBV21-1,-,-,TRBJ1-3,TGTGCCAGCAGCGCCACAGGGTTCTGGTCTGGAAACACCATATATTTT,CASSATGFWSGNTIYF
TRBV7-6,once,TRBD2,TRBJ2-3,TGTGCCAGCAGCCTGGGACTAGCGGGGGATACTAGCACAGATACGCAGTATTTT,CASSLGLAGDTSTDTQYF
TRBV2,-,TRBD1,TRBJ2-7,TGTGCCAGCAGAGCTAGCAGGGGACAGGGGGTCTACGAGCAGTACTTC,CASRASRGQGVYEQYF
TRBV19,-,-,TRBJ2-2,TGTGCCTCTGGGTCAGGGACCGGGGAGCTGTTTTTT,CASGSGTGELFF
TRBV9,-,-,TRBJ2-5,TGTGCCAGCAGCGCCTGGTACTTC,CASSAWYF
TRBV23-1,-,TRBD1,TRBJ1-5,TGCGCCAGCAGTCCTCGTAGGGCCGGCAAGGCAGGGGGCGATCAGCCCCAGCATTTT,CASSPRRAGKAGGDQPQHF
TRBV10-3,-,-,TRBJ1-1,TGTGCCATCAGTGAGTCGATTACAGGTCAAGCTTTCTTT,CAISESITGQAFF
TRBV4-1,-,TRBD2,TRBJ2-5,TGCGCCAGCACTCTAAGGGCCGAGCGGGGGGCGGGGGAGACCCAGTACTTC,CASTLRAERGAGETQYF
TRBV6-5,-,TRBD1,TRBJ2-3,TGTGCCAGCAGACAGGGGATACGAGATACGCAGTATTTT,CASRQGIRDTQYF
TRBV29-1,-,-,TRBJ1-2,TGCAGCGCCTGGGAGGGCGGCTATGGCTACACCTTC,CSAWEGGYGYTF
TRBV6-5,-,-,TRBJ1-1,TGTGCCAGCAGTTACTCGAGGAACACTGAAGCTTTCTTT,CASSYSRNTEAFF
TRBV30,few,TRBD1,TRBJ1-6,TGTGCCTGGAGTGCGGGACAGGATAATTCACCCCTCCACTTT,CAWSAGQDNSPLHF
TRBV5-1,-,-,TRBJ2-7,TGCGCCAGCAGCTTGGACATATACTACGAGCAGTACTTC,CASSLDIYYEQYF
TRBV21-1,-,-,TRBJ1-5,TGTGCCAGCGGACGGACAGGGCCCCAGCCCCAGCATTTT,CASGRTGPQPQHF
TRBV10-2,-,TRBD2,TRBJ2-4,TGCGCCAGCAGGACTAGCGGGGGGGCCAAAAACATTCAGTACTTC,CASRTSGGAKNIQYF